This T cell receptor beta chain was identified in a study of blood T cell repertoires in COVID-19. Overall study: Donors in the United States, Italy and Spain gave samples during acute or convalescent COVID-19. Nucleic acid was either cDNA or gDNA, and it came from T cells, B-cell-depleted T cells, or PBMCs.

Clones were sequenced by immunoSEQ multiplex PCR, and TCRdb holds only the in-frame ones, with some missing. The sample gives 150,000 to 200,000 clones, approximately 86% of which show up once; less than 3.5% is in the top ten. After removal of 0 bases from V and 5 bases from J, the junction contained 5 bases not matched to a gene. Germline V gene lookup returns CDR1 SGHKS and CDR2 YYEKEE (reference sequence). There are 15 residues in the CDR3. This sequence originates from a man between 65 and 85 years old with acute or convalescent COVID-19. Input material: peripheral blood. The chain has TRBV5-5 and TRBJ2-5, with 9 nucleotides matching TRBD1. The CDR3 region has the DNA TGTGCCAGCAGCTTGGCCCGGACAGGGGTGGAGACCCAGTACTTC. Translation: CASSLARTGVETQYF.